The source of this T cell receptor beta chain is a study of response to subunit inactivated influenza vaccine. Study-level points and caveats: Few additional T cells are recruited per seasonal influenza vaccination, authors suggested.

Germline loops: CDR1 LNHDA, CDR2 SQIVND (reference sequence). The length of the CDR3 is 15 residues. V lost 4 bases, J lost 2 bases, and 13 bases lay in between. In regard to this clonotype: The antigen remains unidentified.

TCRdb used MiXCR to reprocess the RT-PCR reads, holding one entry per CDR3 protein. The sample comprises some 600,000 distinct CDR3 sequences, 12% to 15% of which are singletons, and less than 9% rests with the top ten. The TCR sequence derives from a man aged 45-65 years who received an inactivated influenza vaccine. The rearrangement links TRBV19 to TRBJ2-3; D might be TRBD1 (6 bases). The material was PBMCs from blood, obtained less than 15 days before vaccination. The CDR3: CASSSRGTITDTQYF. The CDR3 DNA reads TGTGCCAGTAGTAGTAGGGGGACGATCACAGATACGCAGTATTTT.